The sequence of this T cell receptor (beta chain) was determined in a study of blood T cells in healthy people across ages. Combining a sample-barcoded 5' primer with a J-beta primer mix, a second PCR ran for roughly 7 to 11 cycles. Every cDNA was tagged by a template-switch adaptor with 12 random nucleotides. MiXCR, run by TCRdb on the 5' RACE reads, gives a single entry per CDR3 protein. The table includes about 680,000 distinct CDR3 sequences, over 45% detected once. A few counts support this clonotype. Antigen: not known. The study's findings and limits: Naive and antigen-experienced cells were not separated, limiting conclusive comparison. When set beside aged donors, long-lived donors presented more naive CD4+ cells and higher diversity.

The CDR3 runs 14 residues. CDR1 is SGHRS and CDR2 is YFSETQ in the germline V gene. V dropped 0 bases and J dropped 2 bases, with 9 bases sitting between them. The sequencing sample was made of blood. The sequence was obtained from an older woman in good health. This rearrangement joins TRBV5-1 to TRBJ2-7; D unresolved. CDR3 bases: TGCGCCAGCAGCTTGGATCTTAATACCTACGAGCAGTACTTC. Its translation: CASSLDLNTYEQYF.